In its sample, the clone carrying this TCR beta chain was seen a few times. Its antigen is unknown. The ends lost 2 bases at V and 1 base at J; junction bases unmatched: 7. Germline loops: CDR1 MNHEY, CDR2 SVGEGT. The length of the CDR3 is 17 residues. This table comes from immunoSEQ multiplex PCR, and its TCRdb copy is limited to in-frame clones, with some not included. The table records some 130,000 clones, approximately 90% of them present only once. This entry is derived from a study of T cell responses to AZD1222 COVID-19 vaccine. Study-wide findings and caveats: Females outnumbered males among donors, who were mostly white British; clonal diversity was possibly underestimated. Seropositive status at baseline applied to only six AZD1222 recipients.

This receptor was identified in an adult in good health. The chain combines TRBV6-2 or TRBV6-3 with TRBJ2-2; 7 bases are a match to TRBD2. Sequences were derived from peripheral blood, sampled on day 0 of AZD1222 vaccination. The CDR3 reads CASSYGRAGKNTGELFF. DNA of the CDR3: TGTGCCAGCAGTTACGGGAGGGCGGGGAAGAACACCGGGGAGCTGTTTTTT.